This T cell receptor beta chain is from a study of sequential checkpoint blockade in melanoma. Turning to the study itself: First-line arms were nivolumab then ipilimumab, or the reverse, randomized 1:1.

The treatment here: randomized to nivolumab then ipilimumab (arm A) or the reverse (arm B). CDR1 is SGHDN and CDR2 is FVKESK in the germline V gene. Deletions cut 2 bases from V and 4 bases from J, with 8 bases between. CDR3 size: 13 residues. Profiling relied on immunoSEQ multiplex PCR, and the TCRdb table lists in-frame clones only, not all of them. The table has approximately 12,000 clones, nearly 80% seen once. This clone came up once. This TCR derives from a human donor with melanoma. Sequences were derived from CD8+ T cells sorted from blood (inferred from file names), sampled from a patient given nivolumab and ipilimumab in sequence. The rearrangement uses TRBV14 and TRBJ1-2; D is uncertain. The CDR3 protein is CASSQYGFYGYTF. The CDR3 nucleotides read TGTGCCAGCAGCCAATACGGGTTCTATGGCTACACCTTC.